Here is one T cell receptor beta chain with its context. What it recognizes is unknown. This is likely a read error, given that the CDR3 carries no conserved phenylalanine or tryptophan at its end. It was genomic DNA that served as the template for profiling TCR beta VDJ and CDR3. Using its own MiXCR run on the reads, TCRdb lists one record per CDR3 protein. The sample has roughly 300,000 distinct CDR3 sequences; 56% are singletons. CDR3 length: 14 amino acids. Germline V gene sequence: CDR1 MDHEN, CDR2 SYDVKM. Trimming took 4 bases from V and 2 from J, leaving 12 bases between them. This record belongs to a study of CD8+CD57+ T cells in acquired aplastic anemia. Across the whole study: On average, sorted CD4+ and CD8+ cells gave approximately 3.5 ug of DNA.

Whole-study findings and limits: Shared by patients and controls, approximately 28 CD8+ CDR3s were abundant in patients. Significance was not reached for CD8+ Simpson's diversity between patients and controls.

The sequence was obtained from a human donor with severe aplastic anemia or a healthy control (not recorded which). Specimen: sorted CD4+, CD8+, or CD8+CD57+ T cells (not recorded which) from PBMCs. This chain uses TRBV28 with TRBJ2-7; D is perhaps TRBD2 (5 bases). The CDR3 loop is CASSSSSGPYEQYS. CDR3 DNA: TGTGCCAGCAGTTCCTCGAGCGGACCCTACGAGCAGTACTCC.